This T cell receptor beta chain is from a study of T cell repertoires in cytomegalovirus infection. Whole-study results and caveats: HLA-C-restricted CMV-specific TCR beta clonotypes prevailed in the ex vivo response.

TCRdb ran MiXCR on the reads and lists one entry per CDR3 protein. The sample yields approximately 320,000 distinct CDR3 sequences, more than 8% seen once. The germline CDR1 and CDR2 sequences are LGHNA and YSLEER. The CDR3 is made up of 17 amino acids. V was shortened by 0 bases and J by 1 base, with 10 bases between the two germline ends. This clonotype has a handful of counts. What it binds is not known. The TCR was taken from a human donor in good health (CMV status not recorded). Some clones in this sample may be carry-over from other donors' samples. The specimen sequenced was PBMCs. V usage is TRBV4-3 and J usage is TRBJ2-6; D call uncertain. The chain's CDR3 is CASSQDLSASGANVLTF. The CDR3 region has the DNA TGCGCCAGCAGCCAAGATTTGTCGGCATCTGGGGCCAACGTCCTGACTTTC.